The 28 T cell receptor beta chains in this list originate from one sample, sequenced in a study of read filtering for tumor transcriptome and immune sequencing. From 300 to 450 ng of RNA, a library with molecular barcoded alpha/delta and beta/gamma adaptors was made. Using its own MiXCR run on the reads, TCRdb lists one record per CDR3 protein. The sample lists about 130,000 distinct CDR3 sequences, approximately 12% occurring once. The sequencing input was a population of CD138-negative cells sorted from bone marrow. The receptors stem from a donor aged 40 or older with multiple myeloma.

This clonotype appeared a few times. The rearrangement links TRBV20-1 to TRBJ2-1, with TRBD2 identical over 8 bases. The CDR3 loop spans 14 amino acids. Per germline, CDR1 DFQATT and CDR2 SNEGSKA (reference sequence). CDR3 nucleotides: TGCACCCTGCAGGCGGGGGGACGCGCGAATGAGCAGTTCTTC. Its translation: CTLQAGGRANEQFF.

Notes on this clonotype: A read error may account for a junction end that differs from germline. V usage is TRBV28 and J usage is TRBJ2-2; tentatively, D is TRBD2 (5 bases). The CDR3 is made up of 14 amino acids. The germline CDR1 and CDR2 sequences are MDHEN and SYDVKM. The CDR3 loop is CASILQSNTGELSF. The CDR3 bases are TGTGCCAGCATCTTACAGTCGAACACCGGGGAGCTGTCTTTT. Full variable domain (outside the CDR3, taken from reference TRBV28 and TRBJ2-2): DVKVTQSSRYLVKRTGEKVFLECVQDMDHENMFWYRQDPGLGLRLIYFSYDVKMKEKGDIPEGYSVSREKKERFSLILESASTNQTSMYLCASILQSNTGELSFGEGSRLTVL.

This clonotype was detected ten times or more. The CDR3 is CASSRTSGSYNEQFF. The CDR3 DNA sequence: TGTGCCAGCAGCCGGACTAGCGGGAGTTACAATGAGCAGTTCTTC. The genes are TRBV7-9 and TRBJ2-1; 13 bases line up with TRBD2. Germline CDR1 is SEHNR and CDR2 is FQNEAQ (reference sequence). Losses at the gene ends were 5 bases for V and 4 bases for J; bases not matched to a gene: 2. This CDR3 region has 15 residues.

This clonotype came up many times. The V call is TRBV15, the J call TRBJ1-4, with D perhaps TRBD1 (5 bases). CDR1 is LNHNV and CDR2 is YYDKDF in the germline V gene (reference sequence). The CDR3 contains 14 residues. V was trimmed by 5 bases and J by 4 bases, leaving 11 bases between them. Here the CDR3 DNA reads TGTGCCACCAGCGCCGACAGTCATAATGAAAAACTGTTTTTT. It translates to CATSADSHNEKLFF. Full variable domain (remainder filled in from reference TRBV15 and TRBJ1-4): DAMVIQNPRYQVTQFGKPVTLSCSQTLNHNVMYWYQQKSSQAPKLLFHYYDKDFNNEADTPDNFQSRRPNTSFCFLDIRSPGLGDTAMYLCATSADSHNEKLFFGSGTQLSVL.

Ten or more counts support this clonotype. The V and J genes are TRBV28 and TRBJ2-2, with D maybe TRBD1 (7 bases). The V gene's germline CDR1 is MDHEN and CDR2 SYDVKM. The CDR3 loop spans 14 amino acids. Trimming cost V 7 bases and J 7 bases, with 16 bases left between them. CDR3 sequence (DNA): TGTGCCAGCAAGTCGGGCGGGACAGTCGGGGAGCTGTTTTTT. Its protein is CASKSGGTVGELFF.

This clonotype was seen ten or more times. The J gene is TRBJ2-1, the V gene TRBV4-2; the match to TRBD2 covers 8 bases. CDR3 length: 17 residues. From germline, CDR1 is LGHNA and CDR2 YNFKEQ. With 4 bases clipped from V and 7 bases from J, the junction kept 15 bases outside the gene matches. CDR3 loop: CASSPGGGSGRINEQFF. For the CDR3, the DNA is TGTGCCAGCAGCCCCGGGGGGGGAAGCGGGAGAATAAATGAGCAGTTCTTC.

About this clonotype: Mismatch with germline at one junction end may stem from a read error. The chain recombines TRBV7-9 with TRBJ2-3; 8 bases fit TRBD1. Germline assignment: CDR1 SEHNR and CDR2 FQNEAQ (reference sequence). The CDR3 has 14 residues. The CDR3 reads CVSTRDRGGDTQYF. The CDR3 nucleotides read TGTGTCAGCACCAGAGACAGGGGAGGAGATACGCAGTATTTC.

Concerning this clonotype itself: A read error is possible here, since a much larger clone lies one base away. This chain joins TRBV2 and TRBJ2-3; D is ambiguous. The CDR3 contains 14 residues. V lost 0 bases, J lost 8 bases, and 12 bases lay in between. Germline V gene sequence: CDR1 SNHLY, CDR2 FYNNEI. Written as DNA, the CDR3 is TGTGCCAGCAGTGAAGCGTCACGATCCGGTACGCAGTATTTT. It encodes CASSEASRSGTQYF.

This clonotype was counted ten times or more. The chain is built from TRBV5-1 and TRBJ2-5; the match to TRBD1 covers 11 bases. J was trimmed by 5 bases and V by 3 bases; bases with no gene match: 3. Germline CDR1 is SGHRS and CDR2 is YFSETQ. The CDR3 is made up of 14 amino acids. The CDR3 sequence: CASSWTGGEETQYF. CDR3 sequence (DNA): TGCGCCAGCAGCTGGACAGGGGGCGAGGAGACCCAGTACTTC. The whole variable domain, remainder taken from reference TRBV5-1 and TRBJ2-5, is KAGVTQTPRYLIKTRGQQVTLSCSPISGHRSVSWYQQTPGQGLQFLFEYFSETQRNKGNFPGRFSGRQFSNSRSEMNVSTLELGDSALYLCASSWTGGEETQYFGPGTRLLVL.

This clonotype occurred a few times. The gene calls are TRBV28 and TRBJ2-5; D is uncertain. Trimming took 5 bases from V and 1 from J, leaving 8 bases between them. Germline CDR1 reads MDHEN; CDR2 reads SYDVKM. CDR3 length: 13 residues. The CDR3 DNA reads TGTGCCAGCAGTCTTACTTTCCAAGAGACCCAGTACTTC. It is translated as CASSLTFQETQYF.

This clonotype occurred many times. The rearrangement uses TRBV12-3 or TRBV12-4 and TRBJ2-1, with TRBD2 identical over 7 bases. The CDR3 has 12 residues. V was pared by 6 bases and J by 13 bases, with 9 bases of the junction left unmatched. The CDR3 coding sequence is TGTGCCAGCAGCCTTTGGGGGGAGGGACAGTTCTTC. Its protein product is CASSLWGEGQFF.

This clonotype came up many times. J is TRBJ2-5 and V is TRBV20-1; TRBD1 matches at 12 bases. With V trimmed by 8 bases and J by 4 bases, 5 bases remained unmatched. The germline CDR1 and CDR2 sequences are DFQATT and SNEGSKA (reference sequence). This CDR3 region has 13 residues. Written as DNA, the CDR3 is TGCAGTTCTTGGGACAGGGGGCCAGAGACCCAGTACTTC. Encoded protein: CSSWDRGPETQYF.

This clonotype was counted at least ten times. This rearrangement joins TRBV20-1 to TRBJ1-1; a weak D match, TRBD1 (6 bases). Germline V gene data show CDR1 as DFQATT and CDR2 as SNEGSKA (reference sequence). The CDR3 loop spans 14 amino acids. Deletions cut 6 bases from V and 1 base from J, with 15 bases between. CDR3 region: CSAIQGLGNTEAFF. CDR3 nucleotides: TGCAGTGCGATACAGGGTTTAGGGAACACTGAAGCTTTCTTT.

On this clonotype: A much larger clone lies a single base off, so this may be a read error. CDR3: CSARTTYDQYF. The CDR3 bases are TGCAGTGCCAGGACTACCTACGATCAGTACTTC. This chain links TRBV20-1 with TRBJ2-7; D might be TRBD2 (6 bases). CDR1 and CDR2 from the germline V gene are DFQATT and SNEGSKA (reference sequence). The CDR3 is made up of 11 amino acids.

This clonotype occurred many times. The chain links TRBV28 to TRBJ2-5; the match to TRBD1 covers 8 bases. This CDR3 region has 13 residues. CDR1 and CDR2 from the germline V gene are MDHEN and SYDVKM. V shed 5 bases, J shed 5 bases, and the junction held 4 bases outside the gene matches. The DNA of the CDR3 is TGTGCCAGCAGTATCCAGGGGGCGGAGACCCAGTACTTC. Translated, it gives CASSIQGAETQYF.

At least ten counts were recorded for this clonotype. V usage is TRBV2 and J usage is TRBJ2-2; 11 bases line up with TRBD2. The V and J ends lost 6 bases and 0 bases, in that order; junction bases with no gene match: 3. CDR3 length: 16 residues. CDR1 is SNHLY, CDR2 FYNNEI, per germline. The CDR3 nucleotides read TGTGCCAGCAGGGAACTAGCGGGAGCGAACACCGGGGAGCTGTTTTTT. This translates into CASRELAGANTGELFF.

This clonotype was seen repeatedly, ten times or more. CDR3 residues: CASSFTWGQKGGYTF. CDR3 sequence (DNA): TGTGCCAGCAGTTTCACTTGGGGACAGAAGGGAGGCTACACCTTC. The rearrangement joins TRBV12-3 or TRBV12-4 to TRBJ1-2, with TRBD1 matching 7 bases. The CDR3 is 15 amino acids. J gave up 8 bases and V 3 bases, and 12 bases lay outside the gene matches.

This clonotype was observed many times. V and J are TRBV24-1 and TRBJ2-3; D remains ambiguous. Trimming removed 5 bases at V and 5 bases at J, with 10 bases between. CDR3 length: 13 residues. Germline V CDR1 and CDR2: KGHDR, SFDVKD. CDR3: CATSGSHLDTQYF. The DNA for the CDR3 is TGTGCCACCAGTGGCAGTCACCTAGATACGCAGTATTTT.

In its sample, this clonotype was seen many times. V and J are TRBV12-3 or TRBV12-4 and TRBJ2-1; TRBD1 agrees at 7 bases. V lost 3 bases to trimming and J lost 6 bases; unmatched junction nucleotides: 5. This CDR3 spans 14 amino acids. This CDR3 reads CASSLRGQVNEQFF. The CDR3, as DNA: TGTGCCAGCAGTTTGCGCGGACAGGTCAATGAGCAGTTCTTC.

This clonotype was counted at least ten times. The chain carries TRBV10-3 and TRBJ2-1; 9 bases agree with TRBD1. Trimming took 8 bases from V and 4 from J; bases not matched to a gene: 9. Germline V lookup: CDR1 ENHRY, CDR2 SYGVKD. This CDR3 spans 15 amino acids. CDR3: CAIRMDRGRYNEQFF. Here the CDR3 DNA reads TGTGCCATCCGGATGGACAGGGGAAGATACAATGAGCAGTTCTTC.

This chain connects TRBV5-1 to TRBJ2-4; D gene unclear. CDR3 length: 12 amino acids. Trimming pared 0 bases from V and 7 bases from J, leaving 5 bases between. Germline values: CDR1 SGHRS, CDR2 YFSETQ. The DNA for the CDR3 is TGCGCCAGCAGCTTGGAAAGGAACATTCAGTACTTC. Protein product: CASSLERNIQYF.

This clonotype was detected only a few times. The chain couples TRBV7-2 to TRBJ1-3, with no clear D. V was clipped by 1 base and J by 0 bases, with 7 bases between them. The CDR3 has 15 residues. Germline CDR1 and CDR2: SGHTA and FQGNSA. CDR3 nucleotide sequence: TGTGCCAGCAGCTTAGAAGGGTACTCTGGAAACACCATATATTTT. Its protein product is CASSLEGYSGNTIYF.

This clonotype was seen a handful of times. The CDR3 sequence is CASSYYGQGEGEQYF. In DNA form, the CDR3 reads TGTGCCAGCAGTTACTACGGACAGGGAGAGGGCGAGCAGTACTTC. This chain uses TRBV6-1 with TRBJ2-7; 8 bases agree with TRBD1. V shed 5 bases and J 6 bases; nucleotides not matched to a gene: 12. The CDR3 spans 15 residues. The V gene's germline CDR1 is MNHNS and CDR2 SASEGT.

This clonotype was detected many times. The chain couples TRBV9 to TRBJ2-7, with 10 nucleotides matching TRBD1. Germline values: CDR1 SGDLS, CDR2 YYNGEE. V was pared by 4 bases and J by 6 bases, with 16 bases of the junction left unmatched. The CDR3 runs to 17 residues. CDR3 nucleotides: TGTGCCAGCAGCACTCATCTCGCCGGGACAGGGGCGACCGAGCAGTACTTC. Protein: CASSTHLAGTGATEQYF.

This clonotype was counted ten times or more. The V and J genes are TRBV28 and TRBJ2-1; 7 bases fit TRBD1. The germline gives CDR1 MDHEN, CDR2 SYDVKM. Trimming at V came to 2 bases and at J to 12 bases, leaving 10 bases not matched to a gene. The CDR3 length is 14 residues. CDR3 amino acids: CASSLGRRAGGQFF. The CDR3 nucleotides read TGTGCCAGCAGTTTAGGGCGACGGGCAGGGGGGCAGTTCTTC.

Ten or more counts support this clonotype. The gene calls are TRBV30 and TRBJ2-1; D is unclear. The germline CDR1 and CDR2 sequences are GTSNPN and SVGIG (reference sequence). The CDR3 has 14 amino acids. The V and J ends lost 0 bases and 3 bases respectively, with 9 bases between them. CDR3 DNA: TGTGCCTGGAGTGTAGGTGGTAACTACAATGAGCAGTTCTTC. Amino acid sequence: CAWSVGGNYNEQFF.

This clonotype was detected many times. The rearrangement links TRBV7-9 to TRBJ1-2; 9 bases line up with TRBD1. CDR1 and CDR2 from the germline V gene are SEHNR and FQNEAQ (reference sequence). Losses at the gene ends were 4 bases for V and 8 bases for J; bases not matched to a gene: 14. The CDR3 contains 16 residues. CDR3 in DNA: TGTGCCAGCAGCTCAGGATTATCGGGACAGGGCTTCGGCTACACCTTC. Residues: CASSSGLSGQGFGYTF.

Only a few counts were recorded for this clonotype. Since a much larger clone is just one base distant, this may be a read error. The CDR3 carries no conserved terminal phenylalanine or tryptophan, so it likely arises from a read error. The CDR3 DNA follows: TGTGCCAGCAGCTTAGATGTAGCAACGCAGTATTCT. This codes for CASSLDVATQYS. This rearrangement joins TRBV7-2 to TRBJ2-3; D ambiguous. The CDR3 is made up of 12 amino acids. Germline V gives CDR1 SGHTA, CDR2 FQGNSA. Trimming shortened V by 1 base and J by 9 bases, and 8 bases separated the two germline ends.